The rows below give T cell receptor beta chains drawn from one sample of a study of blood T cells in healthy people across ages. MiXCR was run by TCRdb on the 5' RACE reads, yielding one entry per CDR3 protein. The sample has around 780,000 distinct CDR3 sequences, 20% to 30% seen once. In addition, the sample was reused for a study of T cells of mothers and their children.

Sequencing was performed on blood. These receptors originate from a boy aged 5 to 17 in good health. Each CDR3 is given with its conserved first and last residue. The order of the fields is V gene, J gene, CDR3 protein.

TRBV13	TRBJ2-5	CASSLGLKEGETQYF
TRBV5-1	-	CASSFIPDTYEQYF
TRBV25-1	TRBJ2-1	CASSGPYSYNEQFF
TRBV12-3/TRBV12-4	-	CASSPAWTSGGLNEQFF
TRBV5-1	TRBJ2-6	CASSLSAGEAGANVLTF
TRBV12-3/TRBV12-4	TRBJ2-7	CASSFQADYEQYF
TRBV2	TRBJ2-5	CAGSATSGGSQETQYF
TRBV2	TRBJ2-5	CASMGGGRDETQYF
TRBV18	TRBJ2-7	CASSPPGRGAYEQYF
TRBV10-3	-	CAISPSGDSGDEQFF
TRBV5-1	TRBJ1-1	CASTRGHRNTEAFF
TRBV12-3/TRBV12-4	TRBJ2-7	CASSLELDSFYEQYF
TRBV29-1	TRBJ2-1	CSVRTGGPNEQFF
TRBV3-1	TRBJ2-1	CASSPLPGGINNEQFF
TRBV6-1	TRBJ1-4	CASSETSSRVLFF
TRBV5-1	TRBJ2-2	CASSLAIRSDRELFF
TRBV7-6	TRBJ1-2	CASSLAVRTGENYGYTF
TRBV28	TRBJ1-2	CASSLFHRGQGGYTF
TRBV11-2	TRBJ1-2	CASTLLDTFNYGYTF
TRBV12-3/TRBV12-4	TRBJ2-5	CASSLGEQETQYF
TRBV14	TRBJ2-2	CASRPPRGTGELFF
TRBV29-1	TRBJ1-2	CSVEETGLDGYTF
TRBV7-2	TRBJ2-7	CASSRGGAYEQYF
TRBV10-3	TRBJ1-6	CASFRDSNSPLHF
TRBV7-9	-	CASSSDGASYNEQFF
TRBV7-6	TRBJ2-2	CASSPGHNTGELFF
TRBV27	TRBJ1-2	CASSLEGQGYLGYTF
TRBV30	TRBJ1-2	CAWWDTYGYTF
TRBV2	TRBJ1-6	CASSGFKDRDRSPLHF
TRBV3-1	-	CASSQLFSGGASEQYF
TRBV10-3	TRBJ2-3	CATGRSTDTQYF
TRBV6-2/TRBV6-3	TRBJ2-7	CARSSPDRPYEQYF
TRBV15	TRBJ2-6	CATSRLGGNGANVLTF
TRBV7-9	TRBJ1-2	CASSPTATDGYTF
TRBV29-1	TRBJ2-1	CSVIQLDSYNEQFF
TRBV27	TRBJ2-2	CATGDRGAGELFF
TRBV10-1	TRBJ2-2	CASSRLAGAPDGGGELFF
TRBV7-8	TRBJ1-5	CASSWGPARGEPQHF
TRBV7-3	TRBJ2-5	CASSLWGGGTQETQYF